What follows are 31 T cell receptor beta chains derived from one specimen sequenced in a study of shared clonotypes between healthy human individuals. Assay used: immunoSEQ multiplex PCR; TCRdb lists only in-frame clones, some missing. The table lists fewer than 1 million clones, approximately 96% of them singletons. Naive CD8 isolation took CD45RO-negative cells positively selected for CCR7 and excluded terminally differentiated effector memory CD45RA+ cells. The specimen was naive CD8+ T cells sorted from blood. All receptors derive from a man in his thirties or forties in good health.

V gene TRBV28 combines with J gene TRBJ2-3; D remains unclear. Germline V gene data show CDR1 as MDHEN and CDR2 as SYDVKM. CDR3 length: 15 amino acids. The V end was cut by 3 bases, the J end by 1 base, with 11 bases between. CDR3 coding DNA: TGTGCCAGCAGTTTTTCGTTGCTCGGCACAGATACGCAGTATTTT. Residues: CASSFSLLGTDTQYF.

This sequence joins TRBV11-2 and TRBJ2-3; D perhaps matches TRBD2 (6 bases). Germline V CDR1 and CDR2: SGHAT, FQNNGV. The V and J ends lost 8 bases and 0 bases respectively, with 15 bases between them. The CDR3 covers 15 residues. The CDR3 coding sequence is TGTGCCAGCCGCGGGACTTCGGGTAGCACAGATACGCAGTATTTT. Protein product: CASRGTSGSTDTQYF.

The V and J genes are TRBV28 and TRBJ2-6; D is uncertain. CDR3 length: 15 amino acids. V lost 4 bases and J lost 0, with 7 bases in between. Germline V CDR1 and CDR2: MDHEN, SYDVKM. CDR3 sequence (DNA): TGTGCCAGCAGTTATGAGCACTCTGGGGCCAACGTCCTGACTTTC. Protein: CASSYEHSGANVLTF.

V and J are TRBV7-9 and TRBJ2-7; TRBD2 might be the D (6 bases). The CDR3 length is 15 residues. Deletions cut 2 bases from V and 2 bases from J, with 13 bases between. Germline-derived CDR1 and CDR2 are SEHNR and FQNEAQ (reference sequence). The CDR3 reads CASSLFGGDTYEQYF. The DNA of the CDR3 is TGTGCCAGCAGCTTATTTGGCGGGGATACCTACGAGCAGTACTTC. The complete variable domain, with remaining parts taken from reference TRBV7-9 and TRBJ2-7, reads DTGVSQNPRHKITKRGQNVTFRCDPISEHNRLYWYRQTLGQGPEFLTYFQNEAQLEKSRLLSDRFSAERPKGSFSTLEIQRTEQGDSAMYLCASSLFGGDTYEQYFGPGTRLTVT.

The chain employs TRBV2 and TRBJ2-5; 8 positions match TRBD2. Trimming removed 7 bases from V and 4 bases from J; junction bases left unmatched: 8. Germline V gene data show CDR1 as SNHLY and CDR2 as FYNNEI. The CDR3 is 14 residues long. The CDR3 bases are TGTGCCAGCAAGAAGGCGGGAGGAGGAGAGACCCAGTACTTC. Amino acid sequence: CASKKAGGGETQYF.

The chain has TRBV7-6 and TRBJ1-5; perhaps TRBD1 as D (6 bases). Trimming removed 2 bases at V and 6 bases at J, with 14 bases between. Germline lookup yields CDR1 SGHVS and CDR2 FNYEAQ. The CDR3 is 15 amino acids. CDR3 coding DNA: TGTGCCAGCAGCTTATTCAGGGGATACGGTCAGCCCCAGCATTTT. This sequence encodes CASSLFRGYGQPQHF.

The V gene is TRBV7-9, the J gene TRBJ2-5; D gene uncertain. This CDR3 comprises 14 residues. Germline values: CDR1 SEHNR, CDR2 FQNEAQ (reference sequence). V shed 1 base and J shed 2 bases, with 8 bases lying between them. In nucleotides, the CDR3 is TGTGCCAGCAGCTTAGTTGAGCTACAAGAGACCCAGTACTTC. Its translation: CASSLVELQETQYF.

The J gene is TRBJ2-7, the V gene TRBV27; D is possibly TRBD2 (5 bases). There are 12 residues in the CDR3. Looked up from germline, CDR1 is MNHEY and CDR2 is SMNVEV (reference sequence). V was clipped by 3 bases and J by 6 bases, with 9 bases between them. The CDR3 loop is CASSFSGSEQYF. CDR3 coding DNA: TGTGCCAGCAGTTTTTCGGGGAGCGAGCAGTACTTC.

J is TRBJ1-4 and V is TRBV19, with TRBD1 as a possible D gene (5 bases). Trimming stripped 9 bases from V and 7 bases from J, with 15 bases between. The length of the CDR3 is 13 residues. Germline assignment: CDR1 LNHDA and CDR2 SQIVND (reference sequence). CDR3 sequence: CASRLGGLEKLFF. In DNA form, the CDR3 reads TGTGCCAGCCGACTTGGGGGTCTTGAAAAACTGTTTTTT.

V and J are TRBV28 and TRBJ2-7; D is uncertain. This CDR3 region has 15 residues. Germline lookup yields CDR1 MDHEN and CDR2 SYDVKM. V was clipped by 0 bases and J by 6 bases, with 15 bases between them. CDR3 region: CASSLWGSGDGEQYF. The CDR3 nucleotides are TGTGCCAGCAGTTTATGGGGGTCGGGTGATGGCGAGCAGTACTTC.

The CDR3 coding sequence is TGTGCCAGTAAGAACCGATCGGAAAGAGAGACCCAGTACTTC. Amino acids: CASKNRSERETQYF. The rearrangement links TRBV19 to TRBJ2-5; D gene uncertain. V lost 7 bases, J lost 4 bases, and 16 bases lay in between. The CDR3 totals 14 residues. CDR1 is LNHDA, CDR2 SQIVND, per germline (reference sequence).

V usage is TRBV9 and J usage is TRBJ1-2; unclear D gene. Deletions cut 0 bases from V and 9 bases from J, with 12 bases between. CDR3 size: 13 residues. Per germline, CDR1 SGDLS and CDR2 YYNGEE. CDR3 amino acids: CASSVGAGYRYTF. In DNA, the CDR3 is TGTGCCAGCAGCGTAGGCGCGGGTTATCGCTACACCTTC.

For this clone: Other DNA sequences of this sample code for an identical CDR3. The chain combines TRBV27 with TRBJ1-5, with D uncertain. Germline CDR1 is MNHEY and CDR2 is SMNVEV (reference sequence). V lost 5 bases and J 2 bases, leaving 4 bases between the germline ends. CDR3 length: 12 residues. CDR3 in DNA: TGTGCCAGCAGTAGAGGCAATCAGCCCCAGCATTTT. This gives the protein CASSRGNQPQHF.

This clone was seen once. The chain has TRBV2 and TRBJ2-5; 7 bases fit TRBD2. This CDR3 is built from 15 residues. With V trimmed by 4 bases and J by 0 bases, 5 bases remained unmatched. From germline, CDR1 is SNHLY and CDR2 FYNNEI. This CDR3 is CASSASSGNQETQYF. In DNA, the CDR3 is TGTGCCAGCAGTGCGTCTAGCGGTAACCAAGAGACCCAGTACTTC.

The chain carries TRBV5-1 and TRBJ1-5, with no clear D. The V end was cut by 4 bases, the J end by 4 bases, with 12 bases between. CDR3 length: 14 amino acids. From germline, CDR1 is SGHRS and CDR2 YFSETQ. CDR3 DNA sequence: TGCGCCAGCAGCCCCGAAGTGGGGAATCAGCCCCAGCATTTT. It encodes CASSPEVGNQPQHF.

DNA for the CDR3: TGTGCCAGCAGCTCGGGACTAGCGGGTGGAGCGCAGTATTTT. This sequence encodes CASSSGLAGGAQYF. The rearrangement joins TRBV5-6 to TRBJ2-3, with 12 bases lining up with TRBD2. The CDR3 contains 14 residues. Germline lookup yields CDR1 SGHDT and CDR2 YYEEEE. The V segment lost 3 bases and the J segment 10 bases; nucleotides outside the gene matches: 6.

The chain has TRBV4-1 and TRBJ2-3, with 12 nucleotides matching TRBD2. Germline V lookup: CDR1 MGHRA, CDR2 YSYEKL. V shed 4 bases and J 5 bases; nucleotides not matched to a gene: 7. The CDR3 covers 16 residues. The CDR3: CASSLRLAGEIDTQYF. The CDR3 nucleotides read TGCGCCAGCAGCCTTCGACTAGCGGGAGAGATAGATACGCAGTATTTT.

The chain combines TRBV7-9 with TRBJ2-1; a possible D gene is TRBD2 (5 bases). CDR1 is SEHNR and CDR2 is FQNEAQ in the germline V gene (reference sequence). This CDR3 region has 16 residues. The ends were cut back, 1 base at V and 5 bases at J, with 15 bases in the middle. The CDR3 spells CASSLVGRGVNNEQFF. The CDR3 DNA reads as TGTGCCAGCAGCTTAGTTGGTCGGGGAGTCAACAATGAGCAGTTCTTC.

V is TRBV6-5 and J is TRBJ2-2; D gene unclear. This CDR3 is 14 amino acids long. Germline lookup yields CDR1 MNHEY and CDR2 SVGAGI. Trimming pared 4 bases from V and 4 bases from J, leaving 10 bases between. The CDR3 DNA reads TGTGCCAGCAGTTTCTCGGGCCTCACCGGGGAGCTGTTTTTT. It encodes CASSFSGLTGELFF.

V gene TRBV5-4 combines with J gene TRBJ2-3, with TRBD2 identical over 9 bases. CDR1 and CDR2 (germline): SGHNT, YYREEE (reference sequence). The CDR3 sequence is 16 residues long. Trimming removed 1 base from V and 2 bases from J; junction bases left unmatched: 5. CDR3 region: CASSLLTSGYTDTQYF. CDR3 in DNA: TGTGCCAGCAGCTTGCTCACTAGCGGGTACACAGATACGCAGTATTTT.

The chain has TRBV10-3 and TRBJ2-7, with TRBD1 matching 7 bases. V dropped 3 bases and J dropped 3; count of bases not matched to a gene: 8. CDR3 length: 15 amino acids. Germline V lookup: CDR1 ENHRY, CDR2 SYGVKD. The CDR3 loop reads CAISEQGFFNYEQYF. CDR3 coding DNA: TGTGCCATCAGTGAACAGGGGTTCTTTAACTACGAGCAGTACTTC.

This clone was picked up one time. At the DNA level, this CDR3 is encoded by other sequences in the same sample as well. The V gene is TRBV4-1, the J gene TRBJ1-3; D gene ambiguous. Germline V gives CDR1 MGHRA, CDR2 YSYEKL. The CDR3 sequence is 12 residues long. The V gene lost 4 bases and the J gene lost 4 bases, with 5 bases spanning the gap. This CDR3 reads CASSPRGNTIYF. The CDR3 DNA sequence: TGCGCCAGCAGCCCCAGGGGAAACACCATATATTTT.

CDR3 sequence (DNA): TGTGCCAGCAGCTTAGCTAGCGGGAGTGGCTATGAGCAGTTCTTC. This sequence encodes CASSLASGSGYEQFF. The V gene is TRBV11-3, the J gene TRBJ2-1; TRBD2 matches at 10 bases. The V and J ends lost 1 base and 8 bases, in that order; junction bases with no gene match: 5. Per the germline V gene, CDR1 is SGHNT and CDR2 is YENEEA. There are 15 residues in the CDR3.

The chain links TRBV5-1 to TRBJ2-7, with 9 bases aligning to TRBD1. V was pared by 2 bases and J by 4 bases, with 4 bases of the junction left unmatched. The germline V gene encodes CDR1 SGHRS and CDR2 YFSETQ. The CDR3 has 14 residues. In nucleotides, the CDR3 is TGCGCCAGCAGCTTAAGGACAGGGGCTTACGAGCAGTACTTC. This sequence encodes CASSLRTGAYEQYF.

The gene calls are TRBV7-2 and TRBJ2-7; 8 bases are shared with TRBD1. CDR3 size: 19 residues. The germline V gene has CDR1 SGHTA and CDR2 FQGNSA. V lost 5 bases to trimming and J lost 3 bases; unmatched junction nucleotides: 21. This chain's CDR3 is CASSRPLTTEDRVLYEQYF. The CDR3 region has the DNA TGTGCCAGCAGCCGACCGTTAACAACCGAGGACAGGGTCCTCTACGAGCAGTACTTC.

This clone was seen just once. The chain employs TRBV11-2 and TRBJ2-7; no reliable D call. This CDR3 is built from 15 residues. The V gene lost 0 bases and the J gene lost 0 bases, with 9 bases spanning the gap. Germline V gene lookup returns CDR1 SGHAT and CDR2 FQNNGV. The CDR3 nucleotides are TGTGCCAGCAGCTTAGAACTGCCGAGCTCCTACGAGCAGTACTTC. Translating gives CASSLELPSSYEQYF.

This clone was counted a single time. As DNA, the CDR3 is TGTGCCAGCAGTTACAGACGGCACTACGAGCAGTACTTC. As protein: CASSYRRHYEQYF. The J gene is TRBJ2-7, the V gene TRBV6-5; D is uncertain. The germline V gene has CDR1 MNHEY and CDR2 SVGAGI. V lost 2 bases and J 3 bases, leaving 8 bases between the germline ends. CDR3 length: 13 amino acids.

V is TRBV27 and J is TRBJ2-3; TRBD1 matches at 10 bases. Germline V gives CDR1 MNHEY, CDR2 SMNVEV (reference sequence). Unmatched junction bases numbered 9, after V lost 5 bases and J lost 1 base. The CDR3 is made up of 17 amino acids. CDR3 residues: CASSDLGDRGGTDTQYF. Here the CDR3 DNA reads TGTGCCAGCAGTGACCTCGGGGACAGGGGAGGCACAGATACGCAGTATTTT.

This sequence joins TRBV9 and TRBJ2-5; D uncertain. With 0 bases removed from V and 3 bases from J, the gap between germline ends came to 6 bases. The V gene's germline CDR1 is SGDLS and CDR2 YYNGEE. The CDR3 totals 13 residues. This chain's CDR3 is CASSVDTEETQYF. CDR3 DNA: TGTGCCAGCAGCGTAGATACTGAAGAGACCCAGTACTTC.

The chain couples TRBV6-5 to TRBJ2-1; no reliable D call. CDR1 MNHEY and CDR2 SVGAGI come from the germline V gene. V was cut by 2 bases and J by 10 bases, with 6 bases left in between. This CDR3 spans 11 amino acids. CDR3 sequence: CASSYMSEQFF. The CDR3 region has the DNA TGTGCCAGCAGTTACATGTCCGAGCAGTTCTTC.

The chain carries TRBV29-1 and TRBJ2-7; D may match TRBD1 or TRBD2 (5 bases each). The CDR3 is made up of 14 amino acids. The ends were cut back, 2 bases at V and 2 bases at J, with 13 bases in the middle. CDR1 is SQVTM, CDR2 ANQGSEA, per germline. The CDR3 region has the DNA TGCAGCGTTGAAATCGGGACCAGCCCCTACGAGCAGTACTTC. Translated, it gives CSVEIGTSPYEQYF.